The 2 T cell receptor beta chains below all came from one sample that was sequenced in a study of CD8 T cells in ankylosing spondylitis. Overall study findings and caveats: Characteristic of ankylosing spondylitis blood, it appeared, was a TCR beta motif comprising about eight highly homologous variants.

TCRdb reanalysed the 5' RACE reads using MiXCR and keeps one entry per CDR3 protein. In the table there are 700,000 to 850,000 distinct CDR3 sequences, 12% of which are singletons. No antigen has been identified for these receptors. The sample was blood, either unsorted or a sorted T cell fraction (not recorded which). Receptors originate from a male donor with ankylosing spondylitis.

This clonotype was seen a few times. This chain joins TRBV3-1 and TRBJ2-1, with D hard to call. Trimming left V 3 bases short and J 0 bases short, with 6 bases between. In germline, CDR1 is LGHDT, CDR2 YNNKEL (reference sequence). CDR3 size: 14 residues. The CDR3 DNA reads TGTGCCAGCAGCCACAGGTTCTCCTACAATGAGCAGTTCTTC. Protein product: CASSHRFSYNEQFF.

This clonotype was detected a few times. The chain has TRBV20-1 and TRBJ2-2, with D possibly TRBD2 on 6 matching bases. This CDR3 has 16 residues. V shed 0 bases and J shed 1 base, with 12 bases lying between them. Germline V gene sequence: CDR1 DFQATT, CDR2 SNEGSKA (reference sequence). The CDR3 nucleotides read TGCAGTGCTAGAGATAATCGGCGGGGGAACACCGGGGAGCTGTTTTTT. Its translation: CSARDNRRGNTGELFF.